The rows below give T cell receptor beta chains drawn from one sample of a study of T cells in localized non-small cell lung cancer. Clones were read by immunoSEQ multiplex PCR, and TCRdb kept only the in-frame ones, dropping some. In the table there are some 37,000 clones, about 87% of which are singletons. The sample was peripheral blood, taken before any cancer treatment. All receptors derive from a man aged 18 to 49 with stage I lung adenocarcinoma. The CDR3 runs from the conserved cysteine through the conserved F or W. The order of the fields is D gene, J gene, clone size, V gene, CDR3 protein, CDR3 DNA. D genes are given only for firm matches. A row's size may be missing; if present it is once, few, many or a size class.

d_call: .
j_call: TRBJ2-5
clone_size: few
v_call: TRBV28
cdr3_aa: CASSVPGSMRETQYF
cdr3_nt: TGTGCCAGCAGTGTCCCGGGCTCAATGCGGGAGACCCAGTACTTC

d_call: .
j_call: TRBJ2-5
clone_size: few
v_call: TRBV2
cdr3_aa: CASSPLGQLQETQYF
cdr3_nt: TGTGCCAGTTCGCCCCTAGGACAGCTACAAGAGACCCAGTACTTC

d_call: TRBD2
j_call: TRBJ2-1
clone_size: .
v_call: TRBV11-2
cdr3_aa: CASSSGLAGRYNEQFF
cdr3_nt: TGTGCCAGCAGCTCTGGACTAGCGGGGCGATACAATGAGCAGTTCTTC

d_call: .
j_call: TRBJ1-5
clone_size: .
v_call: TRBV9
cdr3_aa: CASSRGGQNQPQHF
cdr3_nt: TGTGCCAGCAGCAGGGGGGGGCAGAATCAGCCCCAGCATTTT

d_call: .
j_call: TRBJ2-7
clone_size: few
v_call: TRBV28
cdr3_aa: CASRDGGYYEQYF
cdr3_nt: TGTGCCAGCCGGGACGGAGGTTACTACGAGCAGTACTTC

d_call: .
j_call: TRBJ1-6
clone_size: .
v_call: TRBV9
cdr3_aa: CASSSGGRGSPLHF
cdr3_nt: TGTGCCAGCAGCTCGGGGGGCCGCGGGTCACCCCTCCACTTT

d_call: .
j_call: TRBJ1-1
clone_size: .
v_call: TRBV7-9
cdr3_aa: CASSGGDTEAFF
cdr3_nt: TGTGCCAGCTCCGGGGGTGACACTGAAGCTTTCTTT

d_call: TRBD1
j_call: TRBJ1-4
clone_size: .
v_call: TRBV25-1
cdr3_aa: CASRYNRGNAYEKLFF
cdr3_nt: TGTGCCAGCAGGTACAACAGGGGCAACGCGTATGAAAAACTGTTTTTT

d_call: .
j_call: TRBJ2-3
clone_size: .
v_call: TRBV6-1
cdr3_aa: CASSDLRGASTDTQYF
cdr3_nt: TGTGCCAGCAGTGACTTGCGAGGGGCCAGCACAGATACGCAGTATTTT

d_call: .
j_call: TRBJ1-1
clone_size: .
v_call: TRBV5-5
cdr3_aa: CASSLGVSEAFF
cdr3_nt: TGTGCCAGCAGCTTGGGGGTTTCTGAAGCTTTCTTT

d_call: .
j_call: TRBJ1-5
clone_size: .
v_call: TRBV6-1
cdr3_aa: CASRGRFSNQPQHF
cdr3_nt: TGTGCCAGCAGGGGGAGGTTTAGCAATCAGCCCCAGCATTTT

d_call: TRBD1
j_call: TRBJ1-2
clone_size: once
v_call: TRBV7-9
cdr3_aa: CASSSRQGANLGYTF
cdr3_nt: TGTGCCAGCAGCTCCAGACAGGGGGCTAATCTAGGCTACACCTTC

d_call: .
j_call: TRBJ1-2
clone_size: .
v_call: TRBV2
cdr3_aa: CASSPLSANYGYTF
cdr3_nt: TGTGCCAGCAGTCCCCTCTCAGCTAACTATGGCTACACCTTC